This T cell receptor beta chain is from a study of cytomegalovirus exposure and HLA in healthy donors. The CDR3 totals 14 residues. Trimming removed 0 bases from V and 10 bases from J; junction bases left unmatched: 1. Germline loops: CDR1 LGHNA, CDR2 YSLEER. In the PCR, 60 Vbeta and 13 Jbeta primers were used. Clones were sequenced by immunoSEQ multiplex PCR, and TCRdb holds only the in-frame ones, with some missing. The repertoire table contains approximately 140,000 clones. The chain uses TRBV4-3 and TRBJ1-4; 11 nucleotides match TRBD1. The sequence derives from a woman between 50 and 59 years old in good health and CMV-seronegative. Sample: PBMCs. The CDR3 DNA reads TGCGCCAGCAGCCAAGAAGGGACAGGGGGAAAACTGTTTTTT. It specifies CASSQEGTGGKLFF.